Here is one T cell receptor (beta chain) with its context. Its antigen is undetermined. Profiled with immunoSEQ multiplex PCR; TCRdb holds only in-frame clones, not every one. The sample has roughly 86,000 clones, 90% seen once; the top ten hold roughly 0.69%. This specimen belongs to a study of OX40 agonist ivuxolimab in advanced cancers. Study conclusions and caveats: Some nonresponders also had low normalized T-cell clonal expansion.

The TCR originated in an adult with an advanced solid tumor such as melanoma, head and neck, liver or kidney cancer. The starting material was CD4+ or CD8+ T cells sorted from blood, obtained in a trial of the OX40 agonist ivuxolimab.

The CDR3 nucleotides are TGTGCCAGCAGTGTTGGAGGGAGCTCCTACAATGAGCAGTTCTTC. Translated, it gives CASSVGGSSYNEQFF. V is TRBV28 and J is TRBJ2-1; D is possibly TRBD2 (6 bases). In germline, CDR1 is MDHEN, CDR2 SYDVKM. The CDR3 has 15 amino acids. With 5 bases removed from V and 0 bases from J, the gap between germline ends came to 11 bases.